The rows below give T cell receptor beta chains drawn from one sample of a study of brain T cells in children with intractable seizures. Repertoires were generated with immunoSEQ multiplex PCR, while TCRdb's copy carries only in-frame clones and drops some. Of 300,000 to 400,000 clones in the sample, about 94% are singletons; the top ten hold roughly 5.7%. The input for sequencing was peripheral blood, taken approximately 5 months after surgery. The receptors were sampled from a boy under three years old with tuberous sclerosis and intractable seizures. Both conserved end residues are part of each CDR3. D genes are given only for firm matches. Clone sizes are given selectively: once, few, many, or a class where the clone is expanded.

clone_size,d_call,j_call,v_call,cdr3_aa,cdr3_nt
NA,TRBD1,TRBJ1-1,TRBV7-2,CASSQGGWATEAFF,TGTGCCAGCAGCCAAGGGGGCTGGGCCACTGAAGCTTTCTTT
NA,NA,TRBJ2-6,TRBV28,CASRTSGANVLTF,TGTGCCAGCAGAACCTCTGGGGCCAACGTCCTGACTTTC
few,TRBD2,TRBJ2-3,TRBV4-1,CASSQTRGGPDTQYF,TGCGCCAGCAGCCAAACGCGGGGGGGCCCAGATACGCAGTATTTT
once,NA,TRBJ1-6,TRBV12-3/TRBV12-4,CASSFTYNSPLHF,TGTGCCAGCAGTTTTACCTATAATTCACCCCTCCACTTT
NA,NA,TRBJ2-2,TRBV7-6,CASSLAGISNGELFF,TGTGCCAGCAGCTTAGCGGGCATAAGCAACGGGGAGCTGTTTTTT
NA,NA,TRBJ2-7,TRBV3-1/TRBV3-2,CASSQSNGVYEQYF,TGTGCCAGCAGCCAATCAAATGGGGTCTACGAGCAGTACTTC
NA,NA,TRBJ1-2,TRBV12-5,CASGLPTGTSYGYTF,TGTGCTAGTGGTTTGCCGACCGGGACAAGCTATGGCTACACCTTC
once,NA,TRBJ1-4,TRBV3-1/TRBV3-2,CASSQDWGHDEKLFF,TGTGCCAGCAGCCAAGATTGGGGGCATGATGAAAAACTGTTTTTT
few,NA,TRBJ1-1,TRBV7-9,CASSLVVNEAFF,TGTGCCAGCAGCTTAGTGGTGAATGAAGCTTTCTTT
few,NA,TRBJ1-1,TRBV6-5,CATKPGGRNTEAFF,TGTGCCACCAAACCGGGGGGGCGGAACACTGAAGCTTTCTTT
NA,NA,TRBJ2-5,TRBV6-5,CASSYSRMGETQYF,TGTGCCAGCAGTTACTCTAGGATGGGGGAGACCCAGTACTTC
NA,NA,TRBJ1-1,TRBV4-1,CASSQDSRTEAFF,TGCGCCAGCAGCCAAGATTCGAGGACTGAAGCTTTCTTT
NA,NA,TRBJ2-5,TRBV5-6,CASSFRGMETQYF,TGTGCCAGCAGCTTCCGGGGTATGGAGACCCAGTACTTC
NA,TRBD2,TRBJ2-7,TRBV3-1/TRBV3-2,CASSRQKPLTGGPYEQYF,TGTGCCAGCAGCCGACAAAAACCCCTTACGGGGGGGCCCTACGAGCAGTACTTC
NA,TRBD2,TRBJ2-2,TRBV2,CASTGGAGANTGELFF,TGTGCCAGCACCGGGGGGGCAGGGGCGAACACCGGGGAGCTGTTTTTT
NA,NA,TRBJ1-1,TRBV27,CASSLRENTEAFF,TGTGCCAGCAGTTTAAGGGAGAACACTGAAGCTTTCTTT
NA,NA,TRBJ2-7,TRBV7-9,CASSSQVADEQYF,TGTGCCAGCAGCTCCCAGGTGGCGGACGAGCAGTACTTC
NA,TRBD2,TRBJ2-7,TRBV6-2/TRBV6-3,CASSPSGTSGIYEQYF,TGTGCCAGCAGTCCGTCCGGGACTAGCGGGATCTACGAGCAGTACTTC
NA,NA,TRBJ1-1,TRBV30,CAWSVRGGLNEAFF,TGTGCCTGGAGTGTACGCGGGGGGCTCAATGAAGCTTTCTTT
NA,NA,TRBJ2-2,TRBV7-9,CASRGDGTGELFF,TGTGCCAGCAGGGGCGATGGGACCGGGGAGCTGTTTTTT